Listed below are T cell receptor beta chains from one sample, sequenced in a study of technical replicates of blood from several donors. Sequenced by immunoSEQ multiplex PCR; TCRdb stores in-frame clones only, minus some. The sample contains approximately 94,000 clones, almost 97% of which appear only once. Material: T cells isolated from PBMCs. The receptor source for this set is a human donor in good health. The CDR3 runs from the conserved cysteine through the conserved F or W. The D gene is left open where the match is weak. For some rows the clone size is stated as once, few or many, or as a class when expanded; others skip it.

v_call	d_call	j_call	clone_size	cdr3_aa	cdr3_nt
TRBV7-2	TRBD1	TRBJ1-1	.	CASSLRPGQGYMNTEAFF	TGTGCCAGCAGCTTAAGGCCGGGACAGGGCTATATGAACACTGAAGCTTTCTTT
TRBV6-1	TRBD1	TRBJ2-7	.	CASSGQGSYEQYF	TGTGCCAGCAGTGGACAGGGCTCCTACGAGCAGTACTTC
TRBV14	.	TRBJ2-1	.	CASSLPGIGEQFF	TGTGCCAGCAGCCTCCCAGGAATCGGCGAGCAGTTCTTC
TRBV5-1	TRBD2	TRBJ2-3	.	CASSIAGGPMYF	TGCGCCAGTTCAATAGCGGGAGGGCCTATGTATTTT
TRBV2	.	TRBJ2-2	.	CASRFFANTGELFF	TGTGCCAGCAGGTTTTTCGCGAACACCGGGGAGCTGTTTTTT
TRBV7-2	TRBD1	TRBJ1-3	.	CASNLGTAGNTIYF	TGTGCCAGCAACCTCGGGACAGCTGGAAACACCATATATTTT
TRBV6-5	.	TRBJ1-1	.	CASSAGTSGVVEAFF	TGTGCCAGCAGCGCTGGAACCTCGGGGGTGGTGGAAGCTTTCTTT
TRBV7-2	.	TRBJ2-1	.	CASSETGLIYNEQFF	TGTGCCAGCAGCGAGACAGGCTTAATTTACAATGAGCAGTTCTTC
TRBV11-2	.	TRBJ1-2	.	CASSLSTGDGGYTF	TGTGCCAGCAGCTTAAGTACGGGGGATGGGGGCTACACCTTC
TRBV7-8	.	TRBJ1-4	.	CASSLEVGGDEKLFF	TGTGCCAGCAGCTTAGAGGTGGGGGGGGACGAAAAACTGTTTTTT
TRBV7-7	.	TRBJ2-5	once	CASTISPLEQETQYF	TGTGCCAGCACAATTAGCCCCCTTGAACAAGAGACCCAGTACTTC
TRBV10-1	TRBD2	TRBJ2-5	.	CASSESTTAGGETQYF	TGCGCCAGCAGTGAGTCGACCACGGCGGGAGGAGAGACCCAGTACTTC
TRBV28	TRBD1	TRBJ2-7	.	CASSLRQGAYEQYF	TGTGCCAGCAGTTTACGGCAGGGGGCTTACGAGCAGTACTTC
TRBV5-8	TRBD2	TRBJ2-1	.	CASSFIAGGTSYNEQFF	TGTGCCAGCAGCTTTATAGCGGGAGGTACATCCTACAATGAGCAGTTCTTC
TRBV7-3	.	TRBJ2-7	once	CASSPNRGGEQYF	TGTGCCAGCAGCCCCAACAGGGGAGGCGAGCAGTACTTC
TRBV6-1	.	TRBJ2-5	.	CASSEFGGQGGETQYF	TGTGCCAGCAGTGAATTTGGTGGACAGGGAGGGGAGACCCAGTACTTC
TRBV27	.	TRBJ1-5	once	CASSSRRDSNQPQHF	TGTGCCAGCAGTTCCCGCCGGGATAGCAATCAGCCCCAGCATTTT
TRBV6-6	TRBD1	TRBJ1-3	.	CASVGQLNTIYF	TGTGCCAGCGTGGGACAGCTAAACACCATATATTTT
TRBV21-1	.	TRBJ1-5	once	CASRGRQPQHF	TGTGCCAGCCGGGGTCGGCAGCCCCAGCATTTT
TRBV7-9	TRBD2	TRBJ2-7	.	CASSLPSGTYEQYF	TGTGCCAGCAGCTTGCCAAGCGGGACCTACGAGCAGTACTTC
TRBV27	TRBD1	TRBJ1-3	.	CASSRTLGQGAGNTIYF	TGTGCCAGCAGCCGAACCCTCGGACAGGGGGCTGGAAACACCATATATTTT
TRBV19	.	TRBJ2-1	.	CATTGRADYYNEQFF	TGTGCCACCACAGGGAGGGCTGACTACTACAATGAGCAGTTCTTC
TRBV19	.	TRBJ1-5	.	CASSIDRGQPQHF	TGTGCCAGTAGTATAGATCGGGGTCAGCCCCAGCATTTT
TRBV6-5	.	TRBJ1-3	.	CASRASGNTIYF	TGTGCCAGCAGAGCTTCTGGAAACACCATATATTTT
TRBV11-2	TRBD2	TRBJ2-3	.	CASSFRGSGSSYTDTQYF	TGTGCCAGCAGCTTCAGAGGTAGCGGGTCCTCTTACACAGATACGCAGTATTTT
TRBV5-1	.	TRBJ2-2	.	CASSMTGTGELFF	TGCGCCAGCAGCATGACGGGTACCGGGGAGCTGTTTTTT
TRBV4-2	.	TRBJ2-5	.	CASSPTPSVQETQYF	TGTGCCAGCAGCCCAACACCTAGCGTCCAAGAGACCCAGTACTTC
TRBV13	.	TRBJ2-7	.	CASSRGLTYEQYF	TGTGCCAGCAGCCGGGGACTGACCTACGAGCAGTACTTC
TRBV29-1	.	TRBJ1-2	.	CSVKGWGQGYTF	TGCAGCGTTAAGGGTTGGGGGCAGGGCTACACCTTC
TRBV29-1	.	TRBJ1-5	once	CSAGEAGSNGQPQHF	TGCAGCGCCGGCGAAGCGGGATCTAACGGTCAGCCCCAGCATTTT
TRBV4-3	.	TRBJ2-1	.	CASSHFNEQFF	TGCGCCAGCAGCCACTTCAATGAGCAGTTCTTC
TRBV6-6	.	TRBJ2-5	once	CASRSGLQETQYF	TGTGCCAGCAGAAGCGGGCTTCAAGAGACCCAGTACTTC
TRBV5-6	.	TRBJ1-1	.	CATGGGKNTEAFF	TGTGCCACCGGGGGGGGTAAGAACACTGAAGCTTTCTTT